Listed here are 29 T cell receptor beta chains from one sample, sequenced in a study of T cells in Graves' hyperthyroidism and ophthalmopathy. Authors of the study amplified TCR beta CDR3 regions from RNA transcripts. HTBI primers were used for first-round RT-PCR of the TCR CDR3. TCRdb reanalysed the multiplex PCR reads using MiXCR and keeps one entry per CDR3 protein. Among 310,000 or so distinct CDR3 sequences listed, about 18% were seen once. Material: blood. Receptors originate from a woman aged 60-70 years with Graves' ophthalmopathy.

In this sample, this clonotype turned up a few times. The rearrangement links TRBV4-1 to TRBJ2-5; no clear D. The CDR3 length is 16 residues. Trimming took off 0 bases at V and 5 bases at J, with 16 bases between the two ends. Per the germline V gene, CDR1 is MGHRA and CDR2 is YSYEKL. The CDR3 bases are TGCGCCAGCAGCCAAGATTTCGGCTCGGGTGGGGAGACCCAGTACTTC. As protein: CASSQDFGSGGETQYF.

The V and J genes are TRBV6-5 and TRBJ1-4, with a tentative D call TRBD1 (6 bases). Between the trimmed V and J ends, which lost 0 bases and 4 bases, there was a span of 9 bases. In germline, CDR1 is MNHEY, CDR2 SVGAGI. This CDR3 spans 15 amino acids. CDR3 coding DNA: TGTGCCAGCAGTTACTCCACAGGGTATAATGAAAAACTGTTTTTT. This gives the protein CASSYSTGYNEKLFF.

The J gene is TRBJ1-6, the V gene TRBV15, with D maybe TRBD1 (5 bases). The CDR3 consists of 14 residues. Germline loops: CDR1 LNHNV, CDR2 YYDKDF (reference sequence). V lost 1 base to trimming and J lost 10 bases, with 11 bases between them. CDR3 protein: CATSRADTRSPLHF. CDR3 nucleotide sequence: TGTGCCACCAGCAGAGCGGACACAAGGTCACCCCTCCACTTT.

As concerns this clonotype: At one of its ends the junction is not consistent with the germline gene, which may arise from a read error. CDR3 in DNA: TGTGCCAGCAGTTTATCGTATCTCGGCTCCTACAATGGGCAGTTCTTC. Protein sequence: CASSLSYLGSYNGQFF. The J gene is TRBJ2-1, the V gene TRBV28, with D hard to call. Germline CDR1 and CDR2: MDHEN and SYDVKM. This CDR3 contains 16 residues. Full variable domain (outside the CDR3, taken from reference TRBV28 and TRBJ2-1): DVKVTQSSRYLVKRTGEKVFLECVQDMDHENMFWYRQDPGLGLRLIYFSYDVKMKEKGDIPEGYSVSREKKERFSLILESASTNQTSMYLCASSLSYLGSYNGQFFGPGTRLTVL.

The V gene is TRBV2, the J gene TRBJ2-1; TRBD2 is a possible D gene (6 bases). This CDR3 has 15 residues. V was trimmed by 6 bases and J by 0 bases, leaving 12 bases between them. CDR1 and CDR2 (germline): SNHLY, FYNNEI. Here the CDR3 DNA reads TGTGCCAGCAGGTGGGAGGTGAGCTCCTACAATGAGCAGTTCTTC. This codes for CASRWEVSSYNEQFF.

The CDR3: CASSYTAFYEQYF. The CDR3 DNA reads TGTGCCAGCAGCTACACAGCTTTCTACGAGCAGTACTTC. The gene calls are TRBV7-6 and TRBJ2-7; D not certain. V dropped 4 bases and J dropped 3 bases, with 10 bases sitting between them. The CDR3 length is 13 residues. CDR1 is SGHVS and CDR2 is FNYEAQ in the germline V gene.

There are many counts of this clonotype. The CDR3 loop reads CASSFNRDSYEQYF. In DNA form, the CDR3 reads TGCGCCAGCAGCTTCAACAGGGACTCCTACGAGCAGTACTTC. The chain has TRBV5-1 and TRBJ2-7, with D maybe TRBD1 (6 bases). This CDR3 comprises 14 residues. CDR1 is SGHRS, CDR2 YFSETQ, per germline. Trimming stripped 2 bases from V and 0 bases from J, with 9 bases between.

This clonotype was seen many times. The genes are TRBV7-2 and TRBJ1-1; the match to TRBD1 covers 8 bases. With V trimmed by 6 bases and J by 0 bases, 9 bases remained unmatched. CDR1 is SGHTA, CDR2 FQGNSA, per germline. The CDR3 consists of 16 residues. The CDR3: CASRPGTGPMNTEAFF. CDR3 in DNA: TGTGCCAGCAGACCCGGGACAGGCCCTATGAACACTGAAGCTTTCTTT.

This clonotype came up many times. CDR3 in DNA: TGTGCCAGCAGTTTAGGCGGCAGGGGGCCTGGCAATGAGCAGTTCTTC. This codes for CASSLGGRGPGNEQFF. The gene calls are TRBV12-3 or TRBV12-4 and TRBJ2-1, with 8 bases that match TRBD1. CDR3 length equals 16 residues. V gave up 1 base and J gave up 6 bases; unmatched junction bases: 8.

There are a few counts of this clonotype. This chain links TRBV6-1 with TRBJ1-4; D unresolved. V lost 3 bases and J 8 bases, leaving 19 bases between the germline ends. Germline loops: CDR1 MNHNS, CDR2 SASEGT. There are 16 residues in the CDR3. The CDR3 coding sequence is TGTGCCAGCAGTGAGATCCGGGCCCACGGTAGGGAAAAACTGTTTTTT. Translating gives CASSEIRAHGREKLFF.

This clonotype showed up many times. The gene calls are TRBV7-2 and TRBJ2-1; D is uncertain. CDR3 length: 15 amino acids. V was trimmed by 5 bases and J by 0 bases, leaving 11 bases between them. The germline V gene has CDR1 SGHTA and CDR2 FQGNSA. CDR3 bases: TGTGCCAGCAGCCGATCGTGGAGCTCCTACAATGAGCAGTTCTTC. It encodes CASSRSWSSYNEQFF.

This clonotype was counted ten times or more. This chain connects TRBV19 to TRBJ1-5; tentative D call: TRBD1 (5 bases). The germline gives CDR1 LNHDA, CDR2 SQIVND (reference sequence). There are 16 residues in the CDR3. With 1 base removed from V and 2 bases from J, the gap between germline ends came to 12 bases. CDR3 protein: CASSIAGQRGNQPQHF. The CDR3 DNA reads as TGTGCCAGTAGTATAGCGGGGCAGAGGGGCAATCAGCCCCAGCATTTT.

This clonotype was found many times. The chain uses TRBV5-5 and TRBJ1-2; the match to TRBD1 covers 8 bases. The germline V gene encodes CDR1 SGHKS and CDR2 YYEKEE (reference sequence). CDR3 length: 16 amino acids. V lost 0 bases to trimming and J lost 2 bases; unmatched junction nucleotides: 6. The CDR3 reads CASSLEVTGANYGYTF. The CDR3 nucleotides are TGTGCCAGCAGCTTGGAGGTGACAGGGGCCAACTATGGCTACACCTTC. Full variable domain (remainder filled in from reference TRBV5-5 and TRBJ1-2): DAGVTQSPTHLIKTRGQQVTLRCSPISGHKSVSWYQQVLGQGPQFIFQYYEKEERGRGNFPDRFSARQFPNYSSELNVNALLLGDSALYLCASSLEVTGANYGYTFGSGTRLTVV.

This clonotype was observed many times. CDR3 loop: CASSPGEETQYF. The CDR3, as DNA: TGTGCCAGCTCACCAGGAGAAGAGACCCAGTACTTC. The rearrangement links TRBV18 to TRBJ2-5, with D hard to call. CDR1 KGHSH and CDR2 LQKENI come from the germline V gene. The CDR3 covers 12 residues. The germline V and J ends were trimmed by 2 bases and 3 bases, with 4 bases remaining between them.

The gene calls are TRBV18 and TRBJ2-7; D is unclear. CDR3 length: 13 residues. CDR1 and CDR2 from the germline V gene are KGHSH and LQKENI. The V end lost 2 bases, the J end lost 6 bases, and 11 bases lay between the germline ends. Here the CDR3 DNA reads TGTGCCAGCTCACCAGGGATTGGCCTCGAGCAGTACTTC. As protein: CASSPGIGLEQYF.

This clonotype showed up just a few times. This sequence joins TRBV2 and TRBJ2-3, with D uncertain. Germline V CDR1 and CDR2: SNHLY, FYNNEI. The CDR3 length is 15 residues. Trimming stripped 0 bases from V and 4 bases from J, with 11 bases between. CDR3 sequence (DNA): TGTGCCAGCAGTGAAGCGGCCCAGAAGTCAGATACGCAGTATTTT. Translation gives CASSEAAQKSDTQYF.

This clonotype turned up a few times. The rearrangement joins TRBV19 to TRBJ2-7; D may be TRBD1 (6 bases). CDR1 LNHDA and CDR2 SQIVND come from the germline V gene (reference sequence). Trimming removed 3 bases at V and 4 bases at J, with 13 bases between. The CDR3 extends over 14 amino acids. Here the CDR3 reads CASSILRGPYEQYF. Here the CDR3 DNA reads TGTGCCAGTAGTATCCTCAGGGGCCCTTACGAGCAGTACTTC.

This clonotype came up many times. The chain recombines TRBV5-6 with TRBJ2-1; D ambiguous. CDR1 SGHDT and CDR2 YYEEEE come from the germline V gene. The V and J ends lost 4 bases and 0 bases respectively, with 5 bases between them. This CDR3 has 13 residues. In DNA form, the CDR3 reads TGTGCCAGCAGCCGAGCCTCCTACAATGAGCAGTTCTTC. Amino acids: CASSRASYNEQFF.

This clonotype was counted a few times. The CDR3 spells CASSVQSPQETQYF. The CDR3 region has the DNA TGCGCCAGCAGCGTACAGAGCCCGCAAGAGACCCAGTACTTC. V gene TRBV5-1 combines with J gene TRBJ2-5; D not resolved. The CDR3 covers 14 residues. CDR1 is SGHRS and CDR2 is YFSETQ in the germline V gene. V was shortened by 4 bases and J by 2 bases, with 12 bases between the two germline ends.

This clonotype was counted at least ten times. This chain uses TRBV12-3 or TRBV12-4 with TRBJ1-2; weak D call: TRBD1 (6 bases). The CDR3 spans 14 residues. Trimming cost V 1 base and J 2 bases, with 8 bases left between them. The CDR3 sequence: CASSLGQANYGYTF. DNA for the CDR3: TGTGCCAGCAGTTTAGGACAGGCAAACTATGGCTACACCTTC.

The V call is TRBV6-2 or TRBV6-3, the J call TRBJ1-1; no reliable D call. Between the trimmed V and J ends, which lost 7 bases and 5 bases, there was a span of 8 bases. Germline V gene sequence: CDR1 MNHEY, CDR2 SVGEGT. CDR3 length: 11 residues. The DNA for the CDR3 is TGTGCCAGCAACGGGAAGACTGAAGCTTTCTTT. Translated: CASNGKTEAFF.

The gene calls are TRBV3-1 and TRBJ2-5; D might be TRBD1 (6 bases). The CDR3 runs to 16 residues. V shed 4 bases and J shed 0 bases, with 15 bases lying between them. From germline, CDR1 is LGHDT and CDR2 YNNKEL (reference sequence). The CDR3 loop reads CASSRAGTPYQETQYF. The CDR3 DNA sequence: TGTGCCAGCAGCCGAGCCGGGACACCGTACCAAGAGACCCAGTACTTC.

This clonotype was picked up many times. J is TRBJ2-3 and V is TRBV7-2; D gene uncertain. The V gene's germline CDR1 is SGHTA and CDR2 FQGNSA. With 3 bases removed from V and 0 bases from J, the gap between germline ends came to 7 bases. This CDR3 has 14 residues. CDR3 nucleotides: TGTGCCAGCAGCTTGACCGCTAGCACAGATACGCAGTATTTT. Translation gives CASSLTASTDTQYF.

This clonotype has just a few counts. CDR3 sequence: CASSPPFGTGATTQYF. In nucleotides, the CDR3 is TGTGCCAGCTCTCCTCCGTTCGGGACAGGGGCAACGACCCAGTACTTC. This chain uses TRBV18 with TRBJ2-5; 10 bases are shared with TRBD1. With 6 bases clipped from V and 7 bases from J, the junction kept 14 bases outside the gene matches. The CDR3 length is 16 residues. Germline CDR1 reads KGHSH; CDR2 reads LQKENI. Full variable domain (missing parts from reference TRBV18 and TRBJ2-5): NAGVMQNPRHLVRRRGQEARLRCSPMKGHSHVYWYRQLPEEGLKFMVYLQKENIIDESGMPKERFSAEFPKEGPSILRIQQVVRGDSAAYFCASSPPFGTGATTQYFGPGTRLLVL.

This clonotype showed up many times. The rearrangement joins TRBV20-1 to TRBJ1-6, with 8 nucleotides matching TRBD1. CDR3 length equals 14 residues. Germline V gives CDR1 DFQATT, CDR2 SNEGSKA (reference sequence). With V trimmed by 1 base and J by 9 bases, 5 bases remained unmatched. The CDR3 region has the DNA TGCAGTGCTAGAGCGGACAGGGTTGGTTCACCCCTCCACTTT. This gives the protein CSARADRVGSPLHF.

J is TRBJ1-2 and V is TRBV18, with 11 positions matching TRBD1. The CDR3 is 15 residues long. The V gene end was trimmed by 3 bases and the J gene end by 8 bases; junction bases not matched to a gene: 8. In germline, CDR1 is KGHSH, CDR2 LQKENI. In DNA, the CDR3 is TGTGCCAGCTCACCTTTCGGACAGGGGGCAAGAGGCTACACCTTC. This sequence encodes CASSPFGQGARGYTF.

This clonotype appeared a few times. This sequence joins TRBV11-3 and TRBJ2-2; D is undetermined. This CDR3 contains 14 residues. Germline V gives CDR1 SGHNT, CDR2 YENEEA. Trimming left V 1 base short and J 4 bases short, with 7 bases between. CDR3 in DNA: TGTGCCAGCAGCTTAGCTCTTTTCACCGGGGAGCTGTTTTTT. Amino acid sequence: CASSLALFTGELFF.

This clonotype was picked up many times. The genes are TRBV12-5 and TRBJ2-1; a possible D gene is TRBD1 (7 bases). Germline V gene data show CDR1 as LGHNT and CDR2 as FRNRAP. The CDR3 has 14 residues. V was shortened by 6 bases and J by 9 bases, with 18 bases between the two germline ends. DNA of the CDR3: TGTGCTAGTGGCTTCGGAGGGGGCCAGGGTGAGCAGTTCTTC. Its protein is CASGFGGGQGEQFF.

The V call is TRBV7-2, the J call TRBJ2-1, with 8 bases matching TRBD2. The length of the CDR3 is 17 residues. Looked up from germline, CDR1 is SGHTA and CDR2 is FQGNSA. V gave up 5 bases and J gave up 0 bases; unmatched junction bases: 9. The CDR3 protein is CASSQDVLAASYNEQFF. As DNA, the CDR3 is TGTGCCAGCAGCCAAGATGTACTAGCGGCCTCCTACAATGAGCAGTTCTTC.